What follows is one T cell receptor beta chain and its context. These data are taken from a study of T cell responses to AZD1222 COVID-19 vaccine. The table came from immunoSEQ multiplex PCR; TCRdb's copy has only in-frame clones and leaves some out. The sample carries 150,000 or so clones, 90% recorded once. The CDR3 extends over 13 amino acids. The germline V gene has CDR1 MDHEN and CDR2 SYDVKM. Trimming cost V 6 bases and J 8 bases; bases outside gene matches: 9. The sequence was collected from an adult in good health. The chain couples TRBV28 to TRBJ1-1; 7 bases match TRBD1. Sample: peripheral blood, taken on day 0 of AZD1222 vaccination. In nucleotides, the CDR3 is TGTGCCAGCAGGGAAGTGGGGACAGAAGAAGCTTTCTTT. This sequence encodes CASREVGTEEAFF.